Following are 19 T cell receptor beta chains from one sample sequenced in a study of T cells in Graves' hyperthyroidism and ophthalmopathy. The investigators amplified TCR beta CDR3 regions from RNA transcripts. HTBI primers drove first-round RT-PCR of the TCR CDR3. From the multiplex PCR reads, TCRdb called clonotypes with MiXCR, one entry per CDR3 protein. In the table there are a few hundred thousand distinct CDR3 sequences, 14% of which are singletons. Sequenced input: blood. These receptors came from a woman aged 30 to 39 with Graves' ophthalmopathy.

This clonotype occurred a few times. The CDR3 DNA follows: TGTGCCAGTAGTATAGTTATCAGGGGCACAGATACGCAGTATTTT. Translating gives CASSIVIRGTDTQYF. The V and J genes are TRBV19 and TRBJ2-3; possible D gene TRBD1, 5 bases. The V gene lost 1 base and the J gene lost 1 base, with 9 bases spanning the gap. CDR1 LNHDA and CDR2 SQIVND come from the germline V gene (reference sequence). This CDR3 has 15 residues.

This clonotype was seen many times. This chain connects TRBV5-1 to TRBJ2-2; TRBD2 might be the D (6 bases). The CDR3 is 17 amino acids. Trimming cost V 4 bases and J 0 bases, with 16 bases left between them. Germline V gene sequence: CDR1 SGHRS, CDR2 YFSETQ. The CDR3 DNA is TGCGCCAGCAGCCCTACACCAACGGGGGCGAACACCGGGGAGCTGTTTTTT. This gives the protein CASSPTPTGANTGELFF.

This clonotype was recorded a few times. The rearrangement joins TRBV20-1 to TRBJ1-6; D is undetermined. V lost 2 bases, J lost 6 bases, and 20 bases lay in between. The CDR3 extends over 17 amino acids. Germline CDR1 is DFQATT and CDR2 is SNEGSKA (reference sequence). The CDR3: CSARNVERQAGNSPLHF. The CDR3 bases are TGCAGTGCTAGAAACGTTGAAAGGCAGGCGGGTAATTCACCCCTCCACTTT.

This chain uses TRBV4-2 with TRBJ2-3, with TRBD2 matching over 12 bases. Germline values: CDR1 LGHNA, CDR2 YNFKEQ. The V gene end was trimmed by 0 bases and the J gene end by 0 bases; junction bases not matched to a gene: 7. CDR3 size: 19 residues. CDR3 sequence reads: CASSQDWASGGVSTDTQYF. As DNA, the CDR3 is TGTGCCAGCAGCCAAGATTGGGCTAGCGGGGGGGTTAGCACAGATACGCAGTATTTT.

This clonotype was counted a few times. The chain couples TRBV25-1 to TRBJ1-4; unclear D gene. CDR1 MGHDK and CDR2 SYGVNS come from the germline V gene. This CDR3 contains 11 residues. V was trimmed by 3 bases and J by 8 bases, leaving 4 bases between them. The CDR3 coding sequence is TGTGCCAGCAGTGACAGGGAAAAACTGTTTTTT. The encoded protein is CASSDREKLFF.

This clonotype occurred a few times. This rearrangement joins TRBV19 to TRBJ1-1; D gene unclear. From germline, CDR1 is LNHDA and CDR2 SQIVND (reference sequence). The V end lost 10 bases, the J end lost 3 bases, and 9 bases lay between the germline ends. CDR3 length equals 11 residues. Here the CDR3 DNA reads TGTGCCACGCTAAAGTACACTGAAGCTTTCTTT. Translation gives CATLKYTEAFF.

This clonotype was observed a few times. The chain uses TRBV19 and TRBJ1-1; no reliable D call. CDR3 length: 17 residues. Germline values: CDR1 LNHDA, CDR2 SQIVND (reference sequence). V was pared by 1 base and J by 0 bases, with 15 bases between. The CDR3 reads CASSIAQGGEMNTEAFF. The CDR3 DNA reads as TGTGCCAGTAGTATAGCCCAAGGCGGGGAAATGAACACTGAAGCTTTCTTT.

This clonotype was seen many times. The J gene is TRBJ1-5, the V gene TRBV20-1; perhaps TRBD1 as D (5 bases). CDR3 length: 16 amino acids. The germline gives CDR1 DFQATT, CDR2 SNEGSKA (reference sequence). V dropped 3 bases and J dropped 0 bases, with 15 bases sitting between them. Here the CDR3 reads CSASPETAYSNQPQHF. The CDR3 DNA is TGCAGTGCTAGCCCGGAGACAGCCTATAGCAATCAGCCCCAGCATTTT.

This clonotype was detected many times. The rearrangement links TRBV28 to TRBJ2-5; D tentatively fits TRBD1 or TRBD2 (5 bases each). Looked up from germline, CDR1 is MDHEN and CDR2 is SYDVKM. V was trimmed by 6 bases and J by 1 base, leaving 12 bases between them. This CDR3 has 14 residues. CDR3 coding DNA: TGTGCCAGCAGGATCCCCGGGACCCAAGAGACCCAGTACTTC. Protein: CASRIPGTQETQYF.

This rearrangement joins TRBV4-1 to TRBJ1-4; a possible D gene is TRBD1 (5 bases). Germline V gene lookup returns CDR1 MGHRA and CDR2 YSYEKL. V shed 4 bases and J shed 4 bases, with 10 bases lying between them. This CDR3 has 14 residues. The CDR3 here is CASSPEGYNEKLFF. CDR3 in DNA: TGCGCCAGCAGCCCTGAGGGGTATAATGAAAAACTGTTTTTT.

Many counts were recorded for this clonotype. The chain recombines TRBV7-9 with TRBJ2-3; D not certain. The V gene lost 2 bases and the J gene lost 0 bases, with 9 bases spanning the gap. The CDR3 contains 15 residues. Germline values: CDR1 SEHNR, CDR2 FQNEAQ (reference sequence). Here the CDR3 DNA reads TGTGCCAGCAGCTTACTGACGACTAGCACAGATACGCAGTATTTT. Translation: CASSLLTTSTDTQYF.

This clonotype was recorded at least ten times. This chain joins TRBV6-1 and TRBJ1-3; 7 nucleotides match TRBD1. This CDR3 is 17 amino acids long. Trimming removed 3 bases from V and 3 bases from J; junction bases left unmatched: 11. The germline V gene has CDR1 MNHNS and CDR2 SASEGT. This chain's CDR3 is CASSDHISTGLGNTIYF. The CDR3 DNA follows: TGTGCCAGCAGTGACCACATCTCGACAGGGCTTGGAAACACCATATATTTT.

This clonotype was picked up many times. V gene TRBV28 combines with J gene TRBJ1-5; no definite D call. Looked up from germline, CDR1 is MDHEN and CDR2 is SYDVKM. The CDR3 runs 15 residues. Trimming pared 2 bases from V and 0 bases from J, leaving 8 bases between. The CDR3 bases are TGTGCCAGCAGTTTACCAGACGTTAGCAATCAGCCCCAGCATTTT. It is translated as CASSLPDVSNQPQHF.

This clonotype was detected many times. The V gene is TRBV28, the J gene TRBJ2-1, with D perhaps TRBD1 or TRBD2 (5 bases each). Germline assignment: CDR1 MDHEN and CDR2 SYDVKM. There are 14 residues in the CDR3. Trimming took off 2 bases at V and 2 bases at J, with 7 bases between the two ends. CDR3 DNA: TGTGCCAGCAGTTTAACGGGGCCCTACAATGAGCAGTTCTTC. This gives the protein CASSLTGPYNEQFF.

A few counts support this clonotype. Being one base from a much bigger clone, this may be a read error. The chain has TRBV30 and TRBJ1-4; D is perhaps TRBD1 (6 bases). The CDR3 runs to 19 residues. Per germline, CDR1 GTSNPN and CDR2 SVGIG (reference sequence). This CDR3 is CVWSVQPRNREGLREKLFF. The DNA for the CDR3 is TGTGTCTGGAGTGTCCAACCGCGGAACAGGGAAGGATTGCGGGAAAAACTGTTTTTT.

This chain uses TRBV5-4 with TRBJ1-1; 7 bases fit TRBD1. The germline gives CDR1 SGHNT, CDR2 YYREEE (reference sequence). The V segment lost 4 bases and the J segment 4 bases; nucleotides outside the gene matches: 4. There are 13 residues in the CDR3. The CDR3 DNA follows: TGTGCCAGCAGCCGACAGGGCCTCACTGAAGCTTTCTTT. This codes for CASSRQGLTEAFF.

This clonotype has ten or more counts. The chain joins TRBV7-2 to TRBJ2-7; D possibly corresponds to TRBD2 (5 bases). Germline values: CDR1 SGHTA, CDR2 FQGNSA. CDR3 length: 15 residues. Trimming pared 4 bases from V and 2 bases from J, leaving 15 bases between. In DNA, the CDR3 is TGTGCCAGCAGCTGGACCCCCGGGGAAACCTACGAGCAGTACTTC. This gives the protein CASSWTPGETYEQYF.

This clonotype has at least ten counts. The V call is TRBV10-3, the J call TRBJ2-3, with 8 bases lining up with TRBD2. CDR1 and CDR2 from the germline V gene are ENHRY and SYGVKD. The CDR3 loop spans 18 amino acids. J gave up 2 bases and V 0 bases, and 10 bases lay outside the gene matches. The chain's CDR3 is CAISESTIWRGDTDTQYF. As DNA, the CDR3 is TGTGCCATCAGTGAGTCCACAATCTGGCGGGGGGACACAGATACGCAGTATTTT.

This clonotype has at least ten counts. This chain joins TRBV20-1 and TRBJ1-2; D possibly corresponds to TRBD1 (5 bases). The V end lost 3 bases, the J end lost 7 bases, and 12 bases lay between the germline ends. This CDR3 has 12 residues. Looked up from germline, CDR1 is DFQATT and CDR2 is SNEGSKA (reference sequence). CDR3 nucleotides: TGCAGTGCTAGCCCCAGGGTGAGTGGCTACACCTTC. This sequence encodes CSASPRVSGYTF.